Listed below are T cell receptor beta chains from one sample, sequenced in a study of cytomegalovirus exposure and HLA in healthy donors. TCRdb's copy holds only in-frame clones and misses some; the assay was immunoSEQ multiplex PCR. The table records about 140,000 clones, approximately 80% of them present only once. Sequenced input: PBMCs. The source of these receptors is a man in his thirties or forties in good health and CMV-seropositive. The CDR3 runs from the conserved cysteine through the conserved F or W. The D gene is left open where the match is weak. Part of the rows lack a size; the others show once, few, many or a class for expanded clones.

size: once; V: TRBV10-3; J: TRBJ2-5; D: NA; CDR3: CAISDMVVREEWSETQYF; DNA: TGTGCCATCAGTGATATGGTGGTGAGGGAGGAGTGGAGTGAGACCCAGTACTTC
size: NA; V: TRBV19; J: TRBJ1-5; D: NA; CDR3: CASTTPGRGNQPQHF; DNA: TGTGCCAGTACCACCCCGGGCCGGGGGAATCAGCCCCAGCATTTT
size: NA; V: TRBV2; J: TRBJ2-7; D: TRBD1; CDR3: CASVQGMEYF; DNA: TGTGCCAGCGTACAGGGGATGGAGTACTTC
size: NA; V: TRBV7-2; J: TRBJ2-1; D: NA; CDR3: CASSLDITGEQFF; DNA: TGTGCCAGCAGCTTAGACATCACGGGTGAGCAGTTCTTC
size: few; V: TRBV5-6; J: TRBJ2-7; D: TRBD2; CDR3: CASTPEPTSHEQYF; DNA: TGTGCCAGCACCCCCGAACCGACTAGCCACGAGCAGTACTTC
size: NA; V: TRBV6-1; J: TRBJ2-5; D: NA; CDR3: CASSNRAREETQYF; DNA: TGTGCCAGCAGTAACCGGGCCCGGGAGGAGACCCAGTACTTC
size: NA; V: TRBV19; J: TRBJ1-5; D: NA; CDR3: CASSIAQDSYSNQPQHF; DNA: TGTGCCAGTAGTATAGCTCAGGACAGTTATAGCAATCAGCCCCAGCATTTT
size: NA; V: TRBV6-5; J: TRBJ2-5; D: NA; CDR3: CASSNAALAGETQYF; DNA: TGTGCCAGCAGTAACGCTGCGCTAGCAGGAGAGACCCAGTACTTC
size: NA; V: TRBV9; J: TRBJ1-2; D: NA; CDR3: CASSEEGGHITQGYTF; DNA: TGTGCCAGCAGCGAGGAGGGCGGACACATTACCCAGGGCTACACCTTC
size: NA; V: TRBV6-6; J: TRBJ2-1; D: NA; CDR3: CASSYSSSNGQFF; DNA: TGTGCCAGCAGTTACTCCTCCTCGAACGGGCAGTTCTTC
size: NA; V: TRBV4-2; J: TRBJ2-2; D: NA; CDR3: CASSPAQGGGNTGELFF; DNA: TGTGCCAGCAGCCCAGCACAGGGTGGAGGCAACACCGGGGAGCTGTTTTTT
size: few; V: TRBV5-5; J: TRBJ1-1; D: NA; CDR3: CASSLALGDMNTEAFF; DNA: TGTGCCAGCAGCTTGGCGTTAGGGGATATGAACACTGAAGCTTTCTTT
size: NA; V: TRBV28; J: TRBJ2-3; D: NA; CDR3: CASIKSGFRVTDTQYF; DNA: TGTGCCAGCATTAAATCGGGGTTTCGGGTCACAGATACGCAGTATTTT
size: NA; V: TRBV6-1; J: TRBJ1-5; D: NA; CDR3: CASSGDSHTYSNQPQHF; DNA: TGTGCCAGCAGTGGAGACAGTCATACGTATAGCAATCAGCCCCAGCATTTT
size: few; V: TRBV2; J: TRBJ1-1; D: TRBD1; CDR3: CASSERGTANTEAFF; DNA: TGTGCCAGCAGTGAAAGGGGGACAGCGAACACTGAAGCTTTCTTT
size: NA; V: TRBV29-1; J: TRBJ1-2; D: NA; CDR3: CSVGGNDGYTF; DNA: TGCAGCGTTGGAGGAAACGATGGCTACACCTTC
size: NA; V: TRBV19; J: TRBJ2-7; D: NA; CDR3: CAPPRFSSYEQYF; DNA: TGTGCCCCCCCCCGGTTTTCATCCTACGAGCAGTACTTC
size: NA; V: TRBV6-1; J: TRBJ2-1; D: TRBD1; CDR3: CASRTGTGFGGEQFF; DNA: TGTGCCAGCAGAACTGGGACAGGCTTCGGAGGTGAGCAGTTCTTC
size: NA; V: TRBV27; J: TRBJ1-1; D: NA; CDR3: CASSWRKNTEAFF; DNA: TGTGCCAGCAGTTGGAGGAAGAACACTGAAGCTTTCTTT
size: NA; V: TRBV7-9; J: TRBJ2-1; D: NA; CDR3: CASSPVTFSYNEQFF; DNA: TGTGCCAGCAGTCCAGTGACTTTCTCCTACAATGAGCAGTTCTTC
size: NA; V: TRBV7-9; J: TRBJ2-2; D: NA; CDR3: CASSSGSFANTGELFF; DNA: TGTGCCAGCAGCTCGGGAAGCTTCGCGAACACCGGGGAGCTGTTTTTC
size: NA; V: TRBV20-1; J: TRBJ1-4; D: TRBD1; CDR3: CHETGDEKLFF; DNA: TGCCACGAGACAGGGGATGAAAAACTGTTTTTT
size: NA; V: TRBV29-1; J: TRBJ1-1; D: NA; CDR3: CSVVTVGTEAFF; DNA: TGCAGCGTTGTGACAGTGGGCACTGAAGCTTTCTTT
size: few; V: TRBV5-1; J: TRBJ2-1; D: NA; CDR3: CASRGPRGPNEQFF; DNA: TGCGCCAGCCGCGGCCCCAGGGGCCCCAATGAGCAGTTCTTC
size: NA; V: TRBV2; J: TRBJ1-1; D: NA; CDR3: CASSSAEVGNTEAFF; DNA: TGTGCCAGCAGTTCCGCAGAGGTGGGGAACACTGAAGCTTTCTTT
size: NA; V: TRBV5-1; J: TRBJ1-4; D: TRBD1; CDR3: CASSLGYRGLGEKLFF; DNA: TGCGCCAGCAGCTTGGGGTACAGGGGGCTGGGTGAAAAACTGTTTTTT
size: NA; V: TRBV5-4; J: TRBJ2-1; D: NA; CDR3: CASSPLGGLGNEQFF; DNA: TGTGCCAGCAGCCCCCTTGGGGGACTTGGGAATGAGCAGTTCTTC
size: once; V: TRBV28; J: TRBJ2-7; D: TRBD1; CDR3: CASSSLPGQGRPSYF; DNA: TGTGCCAGCAGTTCACTCCCGGGACAGGGCCGACCCTCGTACTTC
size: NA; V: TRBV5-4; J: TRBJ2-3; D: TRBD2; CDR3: CASSLRLAGVADTQYF; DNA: TGTGCCAGCAGCTTGAGACTAGCGGGAGTCGCAGATACGCAGTATTTT
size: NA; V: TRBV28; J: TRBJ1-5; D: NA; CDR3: CASSFPLGGGLMSNQPQHF; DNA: TGTGCCAGCAGTTTTCCCCTGGGGGGGGGTTTGATGAGCAATCAGCCCCAGCATTTT
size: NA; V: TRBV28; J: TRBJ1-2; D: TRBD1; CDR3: CASSFAGTGDSYGYTF; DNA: TGTGCCAGCAGTTTTGCAGGGACAGGGGACAGCTATGGCTACACCTTC
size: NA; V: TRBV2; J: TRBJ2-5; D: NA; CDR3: CASNGARETQYF; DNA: TGTGCCAGCAATGGGGCTAGAGAGACCCAGTACTTC
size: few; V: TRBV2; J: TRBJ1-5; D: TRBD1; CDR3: CASSAGGGGRNQPQHF; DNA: TGTGCCAGCAGTGCAGGGGGCGGGGGTCGCAATCAGCCCCAGCATTTT
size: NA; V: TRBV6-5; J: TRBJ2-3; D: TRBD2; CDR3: CASSLLAGYDTQYF; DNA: TGTGCCAGCAGTCTCCTAGCGGGGTATGATACGCAGTATTTT
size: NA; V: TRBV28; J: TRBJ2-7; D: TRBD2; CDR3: CASSLGLGFYEQYF; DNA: TGTGCCAGCAGTTTGGGACTAGGTTTTTACGAGCAGTACTTC
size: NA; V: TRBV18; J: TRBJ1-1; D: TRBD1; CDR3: CASSPPTGGLNTEAFF; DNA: TGTGCCAGCTCACCACCGACAGGGGGCCTGAACACTGAAGCTTTCTTT
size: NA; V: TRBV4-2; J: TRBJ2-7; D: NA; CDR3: CASSQDSGGEQYF; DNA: TGTGCCAGCAGCCAAGATTCAGGGGGGGAGCAGTACTTC
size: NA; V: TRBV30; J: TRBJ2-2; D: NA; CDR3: CAWRKPAGELFF; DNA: TGTGCCTGGAGAAAGCCCGCCGGGGAGCTGTTTTTT
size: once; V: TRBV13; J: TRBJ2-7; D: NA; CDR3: CASSLALGEQYF; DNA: TGTGCCAGCAGCTTAGCCCTCGGCGAGCAGTACTTC
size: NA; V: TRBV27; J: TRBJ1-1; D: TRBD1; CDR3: CASSSSGTGNTEAFF; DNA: TGTGCCAGCAGTTCGTCCGGGACAGGGAACACTGAAGCTTTCTTT